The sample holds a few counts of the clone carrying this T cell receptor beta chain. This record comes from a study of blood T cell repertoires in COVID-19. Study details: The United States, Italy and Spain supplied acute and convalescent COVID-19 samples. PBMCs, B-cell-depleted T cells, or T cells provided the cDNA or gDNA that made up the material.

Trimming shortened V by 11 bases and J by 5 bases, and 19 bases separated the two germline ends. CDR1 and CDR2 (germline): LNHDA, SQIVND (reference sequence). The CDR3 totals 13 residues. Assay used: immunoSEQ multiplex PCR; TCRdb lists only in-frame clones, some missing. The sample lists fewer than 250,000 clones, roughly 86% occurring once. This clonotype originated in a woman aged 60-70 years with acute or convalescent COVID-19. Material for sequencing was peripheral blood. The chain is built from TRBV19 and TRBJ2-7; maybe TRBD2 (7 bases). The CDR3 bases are TGTGCCTCAAAAGGGGGGGTCGGGAACGAGCAGTACTTC. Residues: CASKGGVGNEQYF.